This T cell receptor beta chain comes out of a study of T cell changes during pregnancy in multiple sclerosis. The germline CDR1 and CDR2 sequences are SGHDT and YYEEEE. The CDR3 extends over 18 amino acids. The V gene end was trimmed by 4 bases and the J gene end by 1 base; junction bases not matched to a gene: 11. Libraries were prepared by immunoSEQ multiplex PCR; TCRdb keeps only in-frame clonotypes and omits some of them. The sample has some 60,000 clones, about 90% seen once; the top ten hold 6% to 7.5%. The chain couples TRBV5-6 to TRBJ2-3; 11 bases line up with TRBD2. The sequences come from peripheral blood, collected in the third trimester of pregnancy. The TCR sequence derives from a female donor in good health, enrolled as a control in a pregnancy study. CDR3: CASSNPEVAGGGTDTQYF. CDR3 coding DNA: TGTGCCAGCAGCAACCCCGAGGTAGCGGGAGGGGGCACAGATACGCAGTATTTT.